One sample yielded the 5 T cell receptor beta chains listed below, sequenced in a study of blood T cells in healthy people across ages. Together with a sample-barcoded 5' primer, a J-beta primer mix was included in a second PCR lasting roughly 6 to 12 cycles. TCRdb processed the 5' RACE reads anew with MiXCR; each CDR3 protein has one entry. Here the sample spans 1.5 million to 2 million distinct CDR3 sequences, 30% to 40% being singletons. The sequenced sample was blood. The receptors derive from a human donor in good health.

Points on this clonotype: One end of the junction is discordant with germline, which a read error may explain. V is TRBV4-1 and J is TRBJ2-7, with a weak D call TRBD2 (6 bases). Germline loops: CDR1 MGHRA, CDR2 YSYEKL. This CDR3 region has 14 residues. The CDR3 region is CASSPGVYSHEQYF. CDR3 DNA sequence: TGCGCCAGCAGCCCGGGGGTGTACTCCCACGAGCAGTACTTC.

The V gene is TRBV20-1, the J gene TRBJ1-2, with D perhaps TRBD1 (6 bases). V shed 0 bases and J shed 1 base, with 18 bases lying between them. CDR1 is DFQATT and CDR2 is SNEGSKA in the germline V gene (reference sequence). The CDR3 totals 17 residues. Written as DNA, the CDR3 is TGCAGTGCTAGAGAGGGGACACCTTTCACCCTTAACTATGGCTACACCTTC. This codes for CSAREGTPFTLNYGYTF.

CDR3 nucleotides: TGTGCCAGCAGTTGGGGGGATTCCAGGAATGAGCAGTTCTTC. Protein sequence: CASSWGDSRNEQFF. The J gene is TRBJ2-1, the V gene TRBV12-3 or TRBV12-4; maybe TRBD2 (6 bases). The CDR3 extends over 14 amino acids. V was clipped by 4 bases and J by 7 bases, with 14 bases between them.

The rearrangement joins TRBV27 to TRBJ2-5; TRBD2 matches 9 bases. This CDR3 has 16 amino acids. The germline CDR1 and CDR2 sequences are MNHEY and SMNVEV (reference sequence). V shed 2 bases, J shed 1 base, and the junction held 5 bases outside the gene matches. CDR3 nucleotides: TGTGCCAGCAGTTTACGGAGCGGGGGGTCCCAAGAGACCCAGTACTTC. It translates to CASSLRSGGSQETQYF.

The CDR3 coding sequence is TGTGCCAGCAGTGACCGGTTCACCTATGGCTACACCTTC. This translates into CASSDRFTYGYTF. The chain couples TRBV2 to TRBJ1-2; D gene uncertain. This CDR3 has 13 amino acids. V lost 3 bases and J lost 4, with 9 bases in between. Germline V CDR1 and CDR2: SNHLY, FYNNEI.